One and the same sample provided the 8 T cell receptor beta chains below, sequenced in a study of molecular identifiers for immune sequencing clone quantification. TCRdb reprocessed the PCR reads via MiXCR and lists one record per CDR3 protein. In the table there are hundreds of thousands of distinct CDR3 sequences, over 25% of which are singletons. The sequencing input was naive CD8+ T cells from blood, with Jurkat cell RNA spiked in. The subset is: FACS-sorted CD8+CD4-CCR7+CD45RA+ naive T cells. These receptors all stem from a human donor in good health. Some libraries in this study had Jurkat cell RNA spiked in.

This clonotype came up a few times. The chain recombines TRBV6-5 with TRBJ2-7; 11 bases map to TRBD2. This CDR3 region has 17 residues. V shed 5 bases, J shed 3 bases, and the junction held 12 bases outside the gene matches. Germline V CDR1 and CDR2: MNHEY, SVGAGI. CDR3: CASSPTPSGGINYEQYF. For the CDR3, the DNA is TGTGCCAGCAGTCCTACCCCTAGCGGGGGGATAAACTACGAGCAGTACTTC.

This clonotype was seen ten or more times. The DNA of the CDR3 is TGTGCCAGCAGCTTAGGCCTAGCGGGGTACACAGATACGCAGTATTTT. The encoded protein is CASSLGLAGYTDTQYF. The gene calls are TRBV13 and TRBJ2-3; 9 nucleotides align to TRBD2. CDR3 size: 16 residues. J was trimmed by 2 bases and V by 0 bases; bases with no gene match: 3. The germline V gene encodes CDR1 PRHDT and CDR2 FYEKMQ (reference sequence). The full variable domain, completed using reference TRBV13 and TRBJ2-3, is AAGVIQSPRHLIKEKRETATLKCYPIPRHDTVYWYQQGPGQDPQFLISFYEKMQSDKGSIPDRFSAQQFSDYHSELNMSSLELGDSALYFCASSLGLAGYTDTQYFGPGTRLTVL.

The CDR3 region has the DNA TGTGCCAGCAGCCCCTCCGGGGGGGCGTTCGAGACCCAGTACTTC. Translation gives CASSPSGGAFETQYF. The chain uses TRBV12-3 or TRBV12-4 and TRBJ2-5; 8 bases are shared with TRBD2. The CDR3 has 15 residues. V gave up 6 bases and J gave up 5 bases; unmatched junction bases: 11.

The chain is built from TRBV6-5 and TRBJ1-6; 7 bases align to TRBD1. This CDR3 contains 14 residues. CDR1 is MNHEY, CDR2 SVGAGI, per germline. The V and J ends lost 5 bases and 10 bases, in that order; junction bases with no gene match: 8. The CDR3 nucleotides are TGTGCCAGCAGTCCGACAGGGAGCGACTCACCCCTCCACTTT. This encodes CASSPTGSDSPLHF.

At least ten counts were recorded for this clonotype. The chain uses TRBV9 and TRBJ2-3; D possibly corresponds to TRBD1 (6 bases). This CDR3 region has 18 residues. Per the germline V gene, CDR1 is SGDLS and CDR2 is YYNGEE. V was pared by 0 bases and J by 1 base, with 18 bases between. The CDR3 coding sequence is TGTGCCAGCAGCGTAGGGGTGTCTGACAGGAGAGGCACAGATACGCAGTATTTT. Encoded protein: CASSVGVSDRRGTDTQYF.

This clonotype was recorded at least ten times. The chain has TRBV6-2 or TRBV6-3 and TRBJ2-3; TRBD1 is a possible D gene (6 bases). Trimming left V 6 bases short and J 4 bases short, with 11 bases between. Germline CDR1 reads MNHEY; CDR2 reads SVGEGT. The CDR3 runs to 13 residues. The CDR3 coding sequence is TGTGCCAGCAGGAAACAGGGACCAGATACGCAGTATTTT. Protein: CASRKQGPDTQYF.

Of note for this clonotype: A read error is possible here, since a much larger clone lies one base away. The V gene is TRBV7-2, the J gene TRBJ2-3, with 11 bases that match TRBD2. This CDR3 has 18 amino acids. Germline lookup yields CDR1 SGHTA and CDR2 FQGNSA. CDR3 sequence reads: CASSLPASGGPSTETQYF. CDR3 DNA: TGTGCCAGCAGCTTACCAGCTAGCGGGGGGCCGTCCACAGAGACGCAGTATTTT.

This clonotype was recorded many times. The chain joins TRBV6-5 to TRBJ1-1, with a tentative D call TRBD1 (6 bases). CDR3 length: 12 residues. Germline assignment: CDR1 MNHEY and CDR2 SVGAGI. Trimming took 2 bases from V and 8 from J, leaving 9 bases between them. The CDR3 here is CASSYVGGEAFF. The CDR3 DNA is TGTGCCAGCAGTTACGTAGGGGGGGAAGCTTTCTTT.